The 10 T cell receptor beta chains presented below share a single source sample, sequenced in a study of blood T cell repertoires in COVID-19. The table came from immunoSEQ multiplex PCR; TCRdb's copy has only in-frame clones and leaves some out. The sample consists of tens of thousands of clones, roughly four fifths of them appearing once. Sequenced input: peripheral blood. Receptor source: a man aged 50 to 60 with active or convalescent COVID-19.

The gene calls are TRBV29-1 and TRBJ2-5, with D hard to call. Germline assignment: CDR1 SQVTM and CDR2 ANQGSEA. V shed 0 bases and J shed 1 base, with 9 bases lying between them. The CDR3 consists of 14 residues. This CDR3 reads CSVEEIQSQETQYF. The CDR3 DNA reads TGCAGCGTTGAAGAAATACAGTCCCAAGAGACCCAGTACTTC.

This sequence joins TRBV27 and TRBJ2-7; possibly TRBD1 for D (6 bases). This CDR3 contains 14 residues. The V gene's germline CDR1 is MNHEY and CDR2 SMNVEV (reference sequence). Trimming shortened V by 7 bases and J by 2 bases, and 15 bases separated the two germline ends. The CDR3 here is CASTRLQGPYEQYF. In nucleotides, the CDR3 is TGTGCCAGCACTCGACTCCAGGGGCCCTACGAGCAGTACTTC.

The V gene is TRBV27, the J gene TRBJ1-1, with TRBD1 identical over 9 bases. The CDR3 consists of 14 residues. Germline trimming cut 7 bases from V and 5 bases from J; bases unmatched to any gene: 8. Germline V lookup: CDR1 MNHEY, CDR2 SMNVEV (reference sequence). This chain's CDR3 is CASTQGTGPTEAFF. CDR3 in DNA: TGTGCCAGCACCCAGGGGACAGGGCCAACTGAAGCTTTCTTT.

The chain employs TRBV28 and TRBJ2-5; 11 bases fit TRBD2. Germline CDR1 reads MDHEN; CDR2 reads SYDVKM. V shed 2 bases and J 3 bases; nucleotides not matched to a gene: 8. CDR3 length equals 17 residues. CDR3 coding DNA: TGTGCCAGCAGTTTACCACTCCTACTAGCGGGGGAAGAGACCCAGTACTTC. This translates into CASSLPLLLAGEETQYF.

This chain links TRBV9 with TRBJ2-1; 11 positions match TRBD1. Germline lookup yields CDR1 SGDLS and CDR2 YYNGEE. This CDR3 is 17 amino acids long. With V trimmed by 4 bases and J by 5 bases, 11 bases remained unmatched. This CDR3 reads CASSSSLWDRGDNEQFF. The CDR3 DNA is TGTGCCAGCAGCTCTTCTCTTTGGGACAGGGGGGACAATGAGCAGTTCTTC.

The gene calls are TRBV7-2 and TRBJ1-5, with TRBD1 as a possible D gene (5 bases). The germline V gene encodes CDR1 SGHTA and CDR2 FQGNSA. The CDR3 spans 13 residues. The V and J ends lost 1 base and 7 bases respectively, with 8 bases between them. The CDR3 loop is CASSLGGWQPQHF. The CDR3 DNA sequence: TGTGCCAGCAGCTTAGGGGGCTGGCAGCCCCAGCATTTT.

V and J are TRBV2 and TRBJ1-1; 7 positions agree with TRBD1. The V and J ends lost 6 bases and 1 base, in that order; junction bases with no gene match: 2. CDR1 is SNHLY, CDR2 FYNNEI, per germline. The CDR3 runs to 13 residues. The CDR3 loop reads CASRGTENTEAFF. In nucleotides, the CDR3 is TGTGCCAGCAGGGGGACAGAGAACACTGAAGCTTTCTTT.

The chain has TRBV28 and TRBJ2-7; 8 positions match TRBD2. The CDR3 sequence is 14 residues long. V shed 4 bases and J 2 bases; nucleotides not matched to a gene: 4. Germline values: CDR1 MDHEN, CDR2 SYDVKM. CDR3 amino acids: CASSSTGGTYEQYF. The CDR3, as DNA: TGTGCCAGCAGTTCCACGGGGGGGACCTACGAGCAGTACTTC.

A remark on this clone: At one end the junction does not follow the germline gene, possibly because of a read error. The rearrangement joins TRBV2 to TRBJ2-5; TRBD1 might be the D (5 bases). The CDR3 is made up of 15 amino acids. Germline CDR1 SNHLY, CDR2 FYNNEI. In nucleotides, the CDR3 is TGTGCCAGCACTGAAGGTTTCAGGGCCCAAGAGACCCAGTACTTC. Protein sequence: CASTEGFRAQETQYF.

The chain carries TRBV28 and TRBJ2-1; TRBD2 aligns across 11 bases. Germline loops: CDR1 MDHEN, CDR2 SYDVKM. J lost 7 bases, V lost 5 bases, and 10 bases had no gene match. The CDR3 loop spans 16 amino acids. This chain's CDR3 is CASSSYSGGAGNEQFF. The CDR3 nucleotides read TGTGCCAGCAGTAGCTATAGCGGGGGGGCCGGGAATGAGCAGTTCTTC.